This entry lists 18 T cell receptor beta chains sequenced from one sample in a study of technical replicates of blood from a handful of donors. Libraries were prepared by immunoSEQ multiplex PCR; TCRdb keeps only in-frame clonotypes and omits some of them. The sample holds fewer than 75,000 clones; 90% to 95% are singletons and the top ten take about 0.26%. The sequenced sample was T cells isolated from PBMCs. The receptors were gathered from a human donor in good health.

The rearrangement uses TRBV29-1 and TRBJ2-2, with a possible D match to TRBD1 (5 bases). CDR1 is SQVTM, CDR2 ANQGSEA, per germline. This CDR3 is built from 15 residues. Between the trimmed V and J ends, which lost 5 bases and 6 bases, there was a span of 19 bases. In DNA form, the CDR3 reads TGCAGCGTTACCCGACCGTCCAGGGCTGCCGGGGAGCTGTTTTTT. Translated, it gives CSVTRPSRAAGELFF.

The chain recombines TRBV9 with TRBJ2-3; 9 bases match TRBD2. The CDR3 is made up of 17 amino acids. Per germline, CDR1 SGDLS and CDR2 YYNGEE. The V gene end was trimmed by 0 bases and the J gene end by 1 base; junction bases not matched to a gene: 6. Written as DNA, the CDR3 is TGTGCCAGCAGCGTAGCCGATAGCGGGAGCGGCACAGATACGCAGTATTTT. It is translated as CASSVADSGSGTDTQYF.

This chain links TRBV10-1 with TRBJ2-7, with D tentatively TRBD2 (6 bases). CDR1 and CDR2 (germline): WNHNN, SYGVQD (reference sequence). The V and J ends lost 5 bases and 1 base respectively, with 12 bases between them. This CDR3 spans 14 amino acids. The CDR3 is CASSPVGTSYEQYF. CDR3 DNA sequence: TGCGCCAGCAGTCCCGTGGGGACTTCCTACGAGCAGTACTTC.

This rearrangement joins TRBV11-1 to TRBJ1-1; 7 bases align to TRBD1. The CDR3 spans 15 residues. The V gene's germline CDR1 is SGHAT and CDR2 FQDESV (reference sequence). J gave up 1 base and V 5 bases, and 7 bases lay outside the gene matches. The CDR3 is CASSPRQGRNTEAFF. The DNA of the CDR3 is TGTGCCAGCAGCCCCCGACAGGGCAGGAACACTGAAGCTTTCTTT.

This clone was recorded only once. CDR3: CASSLSTSAIRVQYF. CDR3 bases: TGTGCCAGCAGTTTATCTACTAGTGCCATACGAGTGCAGTACTTC. The chain carries TRBV28 and TRBJ2-7, with TRBD2 as a possible D gene (5 bases). Germline-derived CDR1 and CDR2 are MDHEN and SYDVKM. The ends were cut back, 1 base at V and 9 bases at J, with 19 bases in the middle. The CDR3 has 15 amino acids.

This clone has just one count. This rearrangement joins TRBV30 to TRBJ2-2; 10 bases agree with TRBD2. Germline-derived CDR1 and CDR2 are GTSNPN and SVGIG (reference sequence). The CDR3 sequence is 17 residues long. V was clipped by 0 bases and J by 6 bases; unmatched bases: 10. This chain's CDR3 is CAWSVPGRAGGPGELFF. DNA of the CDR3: TGTGCCTGGAGTGTACCGGGGAGAGCGGGGGGGCCCGGGGAGCTGTTTTTT. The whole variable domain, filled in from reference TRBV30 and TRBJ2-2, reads SQTIHQWPATLVQPVGSPLSLECTVEGTSNPNLYWYRQAAGRGLQLLFYSVGIGQISSEVPQNLSASRPQDRQFILSSKKLLLSDSGFYLCAWSVPGRAGGPGELFFGEGSRLTVL.

CDR3 loop: CASSRSGAYNEQFF. In nucleotides, the CDR3 is TGTGCCAGCAGCAGATCAGGCGCCTACAATGAGCAGTTCTTC. V is TRBV27 and J is TRBJ2-1, with unresolved D. Germline V gene sequence: CDR1 MNHEY, CDR2 SMNVEV (reference sequence). The CDR3 loop spans 14 amino acids. Trimming took off 6 bases at V and 2 bases at J, with 11 bases between the two ends.

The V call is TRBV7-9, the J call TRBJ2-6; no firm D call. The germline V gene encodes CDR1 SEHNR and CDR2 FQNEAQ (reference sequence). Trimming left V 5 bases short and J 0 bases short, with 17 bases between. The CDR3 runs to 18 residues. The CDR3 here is CASSPSWKTGSGANVLTF. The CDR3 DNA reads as TGTGCCAGCAGCCCTTCATGGAAAACGGGCTCTGGGGCCAACGTCCTGACTTTC.

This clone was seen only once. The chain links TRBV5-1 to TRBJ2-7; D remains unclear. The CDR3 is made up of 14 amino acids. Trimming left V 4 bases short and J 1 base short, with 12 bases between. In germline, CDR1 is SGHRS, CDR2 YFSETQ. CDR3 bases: TGCGCCAGCAGCGTCCTGACATCTTCCTACGAGCAGTACTTC. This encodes CASSVLTSSYEQYF.

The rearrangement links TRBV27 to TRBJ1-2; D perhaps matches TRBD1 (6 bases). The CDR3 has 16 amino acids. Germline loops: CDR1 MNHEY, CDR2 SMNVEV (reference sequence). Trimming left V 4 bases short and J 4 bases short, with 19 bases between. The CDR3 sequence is CASSSRTDYSFYGYTF. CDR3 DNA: TGTGCCAGCAGTTCCCGGACAGATTATTCTTTCTATGGCTACACCTTC.

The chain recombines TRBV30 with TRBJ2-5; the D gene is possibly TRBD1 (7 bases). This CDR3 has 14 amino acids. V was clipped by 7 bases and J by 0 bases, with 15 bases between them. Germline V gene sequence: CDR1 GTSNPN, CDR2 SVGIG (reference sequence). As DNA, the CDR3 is TGTGCCTCGGAGGGGGCTACGTACCAAGAGACCCAGTACTTC. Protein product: CASEGATYQETQYF.

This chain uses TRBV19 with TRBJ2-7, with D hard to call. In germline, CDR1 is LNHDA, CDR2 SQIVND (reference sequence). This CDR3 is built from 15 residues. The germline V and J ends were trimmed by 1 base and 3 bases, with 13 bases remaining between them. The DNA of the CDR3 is TGTGCCAGTAGTATAGGCCCAGGCCCTGTCTACGAGCAGTACTTC. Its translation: CASSIGPGPVYEQYF.

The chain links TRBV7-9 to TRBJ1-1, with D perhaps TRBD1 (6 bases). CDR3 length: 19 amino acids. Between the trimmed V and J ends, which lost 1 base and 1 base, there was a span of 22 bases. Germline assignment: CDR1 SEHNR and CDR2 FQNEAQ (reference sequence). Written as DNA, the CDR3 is TGTGCCAGCAGCTTAGGGTCCGGGAGGACAGTCGGGGGGAACACTGAAGCTTTCTTT. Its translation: CASSLGSGRTVGGNTEAFF.

The CDR3, as DNA: TGTGCCAGCAGCTTGGGATTTGCCAGGGATAGCACTGAAGCTTTCTTT. Translated, it gives CASSLGFARDSTEAFF. The genes are TRBV5-4 and TRBJ1-1; tentative D call: TRBD1 (5 bases). The CDR3 spans 16 residues. Trimming removed 0 bases at V and 4 bases at J, with 16 bases between. Germline CDR1 and CDR2: SGHNT and YYREEE (reference sequence).

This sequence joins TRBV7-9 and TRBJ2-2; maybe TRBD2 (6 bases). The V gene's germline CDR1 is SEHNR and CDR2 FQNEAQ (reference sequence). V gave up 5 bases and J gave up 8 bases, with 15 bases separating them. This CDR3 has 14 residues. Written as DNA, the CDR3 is TGTGCCAGCAGCCCACGGAAGGAGGGGGGGGAGCTGTTTTTT. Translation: CASSPRKEGGELFF.

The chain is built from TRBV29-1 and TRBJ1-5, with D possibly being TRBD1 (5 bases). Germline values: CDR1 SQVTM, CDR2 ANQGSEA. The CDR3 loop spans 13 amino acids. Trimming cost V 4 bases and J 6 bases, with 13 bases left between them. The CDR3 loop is CSVVAGRGQPQHF. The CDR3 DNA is TGCAGCGTTGTGGCAGGGCGGGGTCAGCCCCAGCATTTT.

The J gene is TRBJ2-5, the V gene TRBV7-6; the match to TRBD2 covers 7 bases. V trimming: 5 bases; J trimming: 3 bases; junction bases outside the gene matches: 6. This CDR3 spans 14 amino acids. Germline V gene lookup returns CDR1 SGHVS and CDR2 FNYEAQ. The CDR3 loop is CASSPGTTEETQYF. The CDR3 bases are TGTGCCAGCAGCCCCGGGACTACCGAAGAGACCCAGTACTTC.

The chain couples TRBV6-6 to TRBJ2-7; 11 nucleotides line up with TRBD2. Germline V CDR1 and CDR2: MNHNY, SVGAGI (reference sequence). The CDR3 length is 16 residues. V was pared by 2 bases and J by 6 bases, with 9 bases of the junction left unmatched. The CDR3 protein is CASSYAEGLAGGEQYF. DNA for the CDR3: TGTGCCAGCAGTTACGCAGAGGGGCTAGCGGGAGGCGAGCAGTACTTC.